These T cell receptor beta chains were read from a single sample in a study of blood T cell repertoires in COVID-19. Sequenced by immunoSEQ multiplex PCR; TCRdb stores in-frame clones only, minus some. The repertoire includes around 110,000 clones, about nine tenths of them detected once, and 1.8% sits in the top ten. The sample taken for sequencing was peripheral blood. The receptors here all came from a human donor with active COVID-19. The donor label of this sample is uncertain. Both conserved end residues are part of each CDR3. The order of the fields is D gene, clone size, J gene, V gene, CDR3 protein, CDR3 DNA. A D gene is named only where the DNA matches it firmly. Size is omitted from some rows. Given values are once, few, many or a class for expanded clones.

d_gene: .
abundance: .
j_gene: TRBJ2-2
v_gene: TRBV9
CDR3aa: CASSVGRGGSNTGELFF
CDR3nt: TGTGCCAGCAGCGTAGGTAGGGGGGGCTCGAACACCGGGGAGCTGTTTTTT

d_gene: TRBD2
abundance: .
j_gene: TRBJ2-3
v_gene: TRBV3-1/TRBV3-2
CDR3aa: CASSQELGTSGVHTQYF
CDR3nt: TGTGCCAGCAGCCAAGAGTTGGGGACTAGTGGTGTTCATACGCAGTATTTT

d_gene: TRBD1
abundance: .
j_gene: TRBJ1-6
v_gene: TRBV4-2
CDR3aa: CASSQDRGHSYNSPLHF
CDR3nt: TGTGCCAGCAGCCAAGACAGGGGGCATTCCTATAATTCACCCCTCCACTTT

d_gene: TRBD2
abundance: once
j_gene: TRBJ2-3
v_gene: TRBV3-1/TRBV3-2
CDR3aa: CASSPSQRGPTGTQYF
CDR3nt: TGTGCCAGCAGCCCGAGCCAGCGGGGCCCCACAGGTACGCAGTATTTT

d_gene: .
abundance: .
j_gene: TRBJ2-3
v_gene: TRBV4-3
CDR3aa: CASSQEPPRGTFTDTQYF
CDR3nt: TGCGCCAGCAGCCAAGAACCACCCAGAGGTACCTTCACAGATACGCAGTATTTT

d_gene: TRBD2
abundance: .
j_gene: TRBJ2-5
v_gene: TRBV19
CDR3aa: CASTPGLVKETQYF
CDR3nt: TGTGCCAGTACCCCAGGACTAGTCAAAGAGACCCAGTACTTC

d_gene: .
abundance: .
j_gene: TRBJ1-1
v_gene: TRBV7-9
CDR3aa: CASSQFDTEAFF
CDR3nt: TGTGCCAGCAGCCAGTTCGACACTGAAGCTTTCTTT

d_gene: .
abundance: .
j_gene: TRBJ1-2
v_gene: TRBV9
CDR3aa: CASSLRSGYGYTF
CDR3nt: TGTGCCAGCAGCTTAAGATCGGGCTATGGCTACACCTTC

d_gene: .
abundance: .
j_gene: TRBJ2-5
v_gene: TRBV5-1
CDR3aa: CASSAARVIGTQYF
CDR3nt: TGCGCCAGCAGCGCCGCCAGGGTTATAGGGACCCAGTACTTC

d_gene: .
abundance: .
j_gene: TRBJ2-1
v_gene: TRBV4-2
CDR3aa: CASSQGGSAREQFF
CDR3nt: TGTGCCAGCAGCCAAGGTGGATCCGCCAGGGAGCAGTTCTTC

d_gene: TRBD1
abundance: once
j_gene: TRBJ2-7
v_gene: TRBV5-5
CDR3aa: CASSLDRGLYEQYF
CDR3nt: TGTGCCAGCAGCTTGGACAGGGGGCTGTACGAGCAGTACTTC

d_gene: .
abundance: .
j_gene: TRBJ2-3
v_gene: TRBV7-8
CDR3aa: CASSLWRQEADTQYF
CDR3nt: TGTGCCAGCAGCTTGTGGAGACAGGAGGCAGATACGCAGTATTTT

d_gene: TRBD2
abundance: .
j_gene: TRBJ2-5
v_gene: TRBV29-1
CDR3aa: CSVEEGLAGGPQYF
CDR3nt: TGCAGCGTTGAAGAGGGACTAGCGGGGGGGCCCCAGTACTTC

d_gene: .
abundance: .
j_gene: TRBJ2-7
v_gene: TRBV11-3
CDR3aa: CASSFSPLAEQYF
CDR3nt: TGTGCCAGCAGCTTTTCCCCATTAGCCGAGCAGTACTTC

d_gene: .
abundance: .
j_gene: TRBJ2-7
v_gene: TRBV2
CDR3aa: CASNPPRQVYEQYF
CDR3nt: TGTGCCAGCAACCCTCCCCGACAGGTCTACGAGCAGTACTTC

d_gene: .
abundance: .
j_gene: TRBJ1-2
v_gene: TRBV9
CDR3aa: CASSLDGIGYTF
CDR3nt: TGTGCCAGCAGCCTTGATGGCATTGGCTACACCTTC

d_gene: TRBD1
abundance: .
j_gene: TRBJ2-7
v_gene: TRBV28
CDR3aa: CASLGQGARLHEQYF
CDR3nt: TGTGCCAGCCTGGGACAGGGGGCGCGATTACACGAGCAGTACTTC

d_gene: .
abundance: .
j_gene: TRBJ2-7
v_gene: TRBV11-2
CDR3aa: CASSPTQGSYEQYF
CDR3nt: TGTGCCAGCAGCCCAACACAGGGTTCCTACGAGCAGTACTTC

d_gene: .
abundance: .
j_gene: TRBJ1-4
v_gene: TRBV24-1
CDR3aa: CATSDSGATNEKLFF
CDR3nt: TGTGCCACCAGTGATTCGGGGGCAACTAATGAAAAACTGTTTTTT

d_gene: .
abundance: .
j_gene: TRBJ1-1
v_gene: TRBV15
CDR3aa: CATSRDNSGGTEAFF
CDR3nt: TGTGCCACCAGCAGAGATAATTCCGGGGGCACTGAAGCTTTCTTT

d_gene: TRBD1
abundance: .
j_gene: TRBJ1-4
v_gene: TRBV7-2
CDR3aa: CASSFGTGYNEKLFF
CDR3nt: TGTGCCAGCAGCTTCGGGACAGGCTATAATGAAAAACTGTTTTTT

d_gene: .
abundance: .
j_gene: TRBJ1-3
v_gene: TRBV5-4
CDR3aa: CASSLGRGSYGNTIYF
CDR3nt: TGTGCCAGCAGCTTGGGCAGGGGATCGTATGGAAACACCATATATTTT

d_gene: .
abundance: .
j_gene: TRBJ2-3
v_gene: TRBV7-7
CDR3aa: CASSLAPGSTDTQYF
CDR3nt: TGTGCTAGCAGCTTAGCGCCGGGGAGCACAGATACGCAGTATTTT

d_gene: TRBD1
abundance: .
j_gene: TRBJ2-2
v_gene: TRBV28
CDR3aa: CASSPGQGPGELFF
CDR3nt: TGTGCCAGCAGTCCGGGACAGGGCCCCGGGGAGCTGTTTTTT

d_gene: TRBD1
abundance: .
j_gene: TRBJ2-7
v_gene: TRBV3-1/TRBV3-2
CDR3aa: CASSQDGQGTGYEQYF
CDR3nt: TGTGCCAGCAGCCAAGATGGTCAGGGGACAGGCTACGAGCAGTACTTC

d_gene: .
abundance: .
j_gene: TRBJ2-3
v_gene: TRBV5-5
CDR3aa: CASSLVGGFSDTQYF
CDR3nt: TGTGCCAGCAGCTTGGTAGGGGGTTTTTCAGATACGCAGTATTTT

d_gene: TRBD2
abundance: .
j_gene: TRBJ2-1
v_gene: TRBV11-2
CDR3aa: CASSPGLAGGNEQFF
CDR3nt: TGTGCCAGCAGCCCGGGACTAGCGGGGGGAAATGAGCAGTTCTTC